This T cell receptor beta chain was sequenced for a study of blood T cell repertoires in COVID-19. About the study: Some COVID-19 samples were acute and others convalescent; all came from the United States, Italy and Spain. Sample material is recorded as cDNA or gDNA derived from T cells, B-cell-depleted T cells, or PBMCs.

This clone has just a few counts. Germline lookup yields CDR1 MNHEY and CDR2 SVGEGT. Trimming removed 2 bases at V and 2 bases at J, with 12 bases between. This CDR3 spans 15 amino acids. As handled by the study authors: Amplification with reference gene primers provided the estimates of nucleated cell counts. Only in-frame clones appear in the TCRdb table, and some are missing; sequencing was by immunoSEQ multiplex PCR. V and J calls and clone size are given by that table; D and trimming were obtained from the DNA. Of some 85,000 clones in the sample, 80% are singletons; the top ten hold around 21%. The clonotype was recovered from a woman at least 80 years old with acute or convalescent COVID-19. Sequenced: peripheral blood. The V gene is TRBV6-2 or TRBV6-3, the J gene TRBJ1-2; D unclear. The CDR3 sequence is CASSYGLGGNYGYTF. DNA for the CDR3: TGTGCCAGCAGTTACGGCCTAGGCGGGAACTATGGCTACACCTTC.